Given below is one T cell receptor beta chain in context. The sample comes from a study of blood T cell repertoires in COVID-19. Study in general: The origin of the acute and convalescent COVID-19 samples was the United States, Italy and Spain.

In the authors' workflow: Amplification of reference gene primers was used by the study to estimate nucleated cell counts. Produced via immunoSEQ multiplex PCR; TCRdb's table is partial and in-frame only. V, J and clone size are those of that table, while D and trimming were read from the DNA. The sample includes under 85,000 clones, about 86% of them seen just once. The CDR3 covers 13 residues. CDR1 MNHEY and CDR2 SVGAGI come from the germline V gene. The junction had 3 bases not matched to a gene; V was cut back by 6 bases and J by 2 bases. Seattle researchers signed up patients amid active infection and tracked them longitudinally.

The origin of this receptor is a man aged 35 to 55 with COVID-19, enrolled during active disease. What was sequenced was peripheral blood. The chain has TRBV6-5 and TRBJ1-1; 7 nucleotides agree with TRBD1. In DNA, the CDR3 is TGTGCCAGCAGGGGGACAGCCAACACTGAAGCTTTCTTT. It codes for CASRGTANTEAFF.